A single sample gave rise to the 20 T cell receptor beta chains below, sequenced in a study of shared clonotypes between healthy human individuals (dated by TCRdb to about 2020). Library preparation was by the immunoSEQ multiplex PCR assay. TCRdb obtained this table from immuneACCESS and retained in-frame rearrangements with V and J assigned. These tables miss some clones; where compared with another copy, unresolved V genes account for less than half of the shortfall, and the remainder is unexplained. The sample table lists some 1 million clones, around 74% of them with a count of one. Approximately 1.5% of the sample lies in the top ten. Input material: memory CD4+ T cells sorted from blood. The meaning of the sample's cell subset or site label: CD45RA-negative fraction. These receptors came from a man aged 18 to 35 in good health.

The V gene is TRBV7-2, the J gene TRBJ2-7, with D tentatively TRBD1 (6 bases). CDR1 SGHTA and CDR2 FQGNSA come from the germline V gene. There are 14 residues in the CDR3. V dropped 5 bases and J dropped 1 base, with 12 bases sitting between them. The CDR3 DNA is TGTGCCAGCAGCCCTGGACAGCCTTCCTACGAGCAGTACTTC. This codes for CASSPGQPSYEQYF.

This clone was counted only a few times. This rearrangement joins TRBV9 to TRBJ1-5; D gene ambiguous. Germline CDR1 reads SGDLS; CDR2 reads YYNGEE. V was cut by 0 bases and J by 2 bases, with 9 bases left in between. The CDR3 is made up of 15 amino acids. For the CDR3, the DNA is TGTGCCAGCAGCGTAGAGGGTGGGGGCAATCAGCCCCAGCATTTT. It translates to CASSVEGGGNQPQHF.

This clone was detected ten times or more. This chain links TRBV19 with TRBJ1-2, with TRBD1 matching 8 bases. There are 14 residues in the CDR3. Germline V gives CDR1 LNHDA, CDR2 SQIVND (reference sequence). The J segment lost 0 bases and the V segment lost 7 bases, leaving 4 bases of the junction unmatched. The CDR3 region is CASTMTGANYGYTF. CDR3 DNA sequence: TGTGCCAGTACTATGACAGGGGCTAACTATGGCTACACCTTC.

Details on this clone: This sample includes further DNA sequences coding for the same CDR3. This chain connects TRBV11-2 to TRBJ2-3; D remains ambiguous. This CDR3 region has 12 residues. CDR1 and CDR2 from the germline V gene are SGHAT and FQNNGV. The V gene lost 1 base and the J gene lost 5 bases, with 4 bases spanning the gap. The CDR3 is CASSLARDTQYF. The CDR3 DNA is TGTGCCAGCAGCTTAGCGCGAGATACGCAGTATTTT.

The gene calls are TRBV6-5 and TRBJ2-5; D is unresolved. Trimming removed 8 bases at V and 4 bases at J, with 8 bases between. Germline lookup yields CDR1 MNHEY and CDR2 SVGAGI. This CDR3 comprises 11 residues. The CDR3 coding sequence is TGTGCCAGCGGCGCAGCAGAGACCCAGTACTTC. Translated: CASGAAETQYF.

The V call is TRBV30, the J call TRBJ1-4; no clear D gene. The CDR3 extends over 15 amino acids. Germline CDR1 is GTSNPN and CDR2 is SVGIG (reference sequence). V lost 2 bases and J lost 8, with 18 bases in between. In DNA, the CDR3 is TGTGCCTGGAGTAAAAACTCGGGCCCCTCCGAAAAACTGTTTTTT. This codes for CAWSKNSGPSEKLFF. Looking up the rest from reference TRBV30 and TRBJ1-4 gives the full variable domain: SQTIHQWPATLVQPVGSPLSLECTVEGTSNPNLYWYRQAAGRGLQLLFYSVGIGQISSEVPQNLSASRPQDRQFILSSKKLLLSDSGFYLCAWSKNSGPSEKLFFGSGTQLSVL.

This clone came up many times. This specimen includes other DNA sequences encoding the same CDR3. The chain is built from TRBV2 and TRBJ2-7, with D perhaps TRBD2 (6 bases). Germline V gene lookup returns CDR1 SNHLY and CDR2 FYNNEI. The CDR3 has 13 amino acids. V was cut by 6 bases and J by 0 bases, with 9 bases left in between. The CDR3 reads CASRATSSYEQYF. CDR3 DNA: TGTGCCAGCAGAGCGACTAGCTCCTACGAGCAGTACTTC.

The V and J genes are TRBV7-9 and TRBJ1-2, with TRBD1 as a possible D gene (6 bases). The V gene lost 5 bases and the J gene lost 7 bases, with 14 bases spanning the gap. The V gene's germline CDR1 is SEHNR and CDR2 FQNEAQ (reference sequence). This CDR3 spans 13 amino acids. CDR3 protein: CASSLGQFTGYTF. CDR3 bases: TGTGCCAGCAGCCTGGGACAATTCACTGGCTACACCTTC.

Points on this clone: The identical CDR3 is also encoded by other nucleotide sequences in the sample. The chain employs TRBV11-2 and TRBJ1-1; a weak D match, TRBD1 (5 bases). Germline CDR1 is SGHAT and CDR2 is FQNNGV. CDR3 length: 13 amino acids. Trimming removed 5 bases at V and 2 bases at J, with 9 bases between. The CDR3 DNA reads as TGTGCCAGCAGCCTCGGGGGTAACACTGAAGCTTTCTTT. It encodes CASSLGGNTEAFF.

This chain uses TRBV28 with TRBJ2-7, with D possibly TRBD2 on 5 matching bases. Looked up from germline, CDR1 is MDHEN and CDR2 is SYDVKM. This CDR3 is built from 16 residues. The V and J ends lost 1 base and 2 bases respectively, with 15 bases between them. CDR3 protein: CASSLSPGFLTYEQYF. In DNA form, the CDR3 reads TGTGCCAGCAGTTTATCCCCGGGATTTCTGACCTACGAGCAGTACTTC.

As to this clone: The same CDR3 is also encoded by other DNA sequences in this sample. The chain joins TRBV2 to TRBJ2-5; D is tentatively TRBD1 or TRBD2 (6 bases each). Germline CDR1 and CDR2: SNHLY and FYNNEI. V was clipped by 6 bases and J by 4 bases, with 9 bases between them. This CDR3 has 12 residues. The CDR3 loop is CASREGGETQYF. CDR3 nucleotides: TGTGCCAGCAGGGAGGGGGGAGAGACCCAGTACTTC.

This clone has at least ten counts. The gene calls are TRBV10-3 and TRBJ1-5; TRBD1 might be the D (6 bases). CDR1 and CDR2 from the germline V gene are ENHRY and SYGVKD. The V and J ends lost 0 bases and 1 base respectively, with 13 bases between them. The CDR3 has 17 residues. CDR3 bases: TGTGCCATCAGTGAGTCAGGGGGAGGATACAGCAATCAGCCCCAGCATTTT. Its protein product is CAISESGGGYSNQPQHF.

The rearrangement links TRBV6-6 to TRBJ1-5; D may be TRBD1 (5 bases). Trimming pared 3 bases from V and 3 bases from J, leaving 9 bases between. There are 14 residues in the CDR3. Germline CDR1 and CDR2: MNHNY and SVGAGI (reference sequence). CDR3 DNA sequence: TGTGCCAGCAGTTATACCGGGACCAATCAGCCCCAGCATTTT. This translates into CASSYTGTNQPQHF.

This clone showed up just once. This rearrangement joins TRBV6-5 to TRBJ2-7; weak D call: TRBD1 (6 bases). This CDR3 has 13 residues. Germline V gives CDR1 MNHEY, CDR2 SVGAGI. V shed 4 bases and J shed 7 bases, with 14 bases lying between them. In DNA form, the CDR3 reads TGTGCCAGCAGTTCCGCCAGGGGTGGGGAGCAGTACTTC. Its protein product is CASSSARGGEQYF.

This clone has more than one count but fewer than ten. V and J are TRBV18 and TRBJ2-3; D ambiguous. V lost 6 bases, J lost 0 bases, and 10 bases lay in between. Germline V gene lookup returns CDR1 KGHSH and CDR2 LQKENI. The CDR3 sequence is 14 residues long. CDR3 sequence reads: CASSPTVSTDTQYF. The CDR3 bases are TGTGCCAGCTCTCCGACGGTTAGCACAGATACGCAGTATTTT.

The chain has TRBV6-1 and TRBJ2-7; perhaps TRBD2 as D (5 bases). V was cut by 1 base and J by 6 bases, with 10 bases left in between. The CDR3 length is 13 residues. Germline CDR1 MNHNS, CDR2 SASEGT. The CDR3 region is CASSEDGVTEQYF. DNA of the CDR3: TGTGCCAGCAGTGAAGACGGGGTAACCGAGCAGTACTTC.

This clone has only a few counts. The J gene is TRBJ2-1, the V gene TRBV18, with 10 bases matching TRBD1. The ends lost 4 bases at V and 7 bases at J; junction bases unmatched: 7. There are 15 residues in the CDR3. CDR1 and CDR2 (germline): KGHSH, LQKENI. The CDR3 coding sequence is TGTGCCAGCTCACTCGGGACAGGGGCGGAAAATGAGCAGTTCTTC. Encoded protein: CASSLGTGAENEQFF.

V gene TRBV5-6 combines with J gene TRBJ1-6; D ambiguous. The CDR3 totals 14 residues. Trimming removed 1 base from V and 4 bases from J, with 6 bases in between. Germline V gene lookup returns CDR1 SGHDT and CDR2 YYEEEE. CDR3 sequence reads: CASSLSDYNSPLHF. CDR3 DNA: TGTGCCAGCAGCTTGTCAGATTATAATTCACCCCTCCACTTT.

The rearrangement links TRBV4-1 to TRBJ1-2; D unresolved. CDR1 and CDR2 from the germline V gene are MGHRA and YSYEKL. V lost 2 bases and J lost 3, with 13 bases in between. CDR3 length: 15 residues. In DNA, the CDR3 is TGCGCCAGCAGCCAATCTGGTGGCACGGACTATGGCTACACCTTC. It codes for CASSQSGGTDYGYTF.

V is TRBV30 and J is TRBJ1-2; possibly TRBD1 for D (5 bases). V lost 0 bases to trimming and J lost 6 bases, with 20 bases between them. Germline V CDR1 and CDR2: GTSNPN, SVGIG (reference sequence). This CDR3 has 16 amino acids. CDR3 sequence reads: CAWSVDSFGGRHGYTF. In DNA, the CDR3 is TGTGCCTGGAGTGTAGACTCTTTCGGGGGGAGGCATGGCTACACCTTC.